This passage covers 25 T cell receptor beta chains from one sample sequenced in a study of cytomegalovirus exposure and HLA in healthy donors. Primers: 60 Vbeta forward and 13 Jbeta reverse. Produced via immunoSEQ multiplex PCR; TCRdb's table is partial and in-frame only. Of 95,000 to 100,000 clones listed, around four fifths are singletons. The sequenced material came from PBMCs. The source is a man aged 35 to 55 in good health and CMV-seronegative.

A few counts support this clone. The chain's CDR3 is CASRDRVGANVLTF. The CDR3 nucleotides read TGTGCCAGTAGGGACAGGGTTGGGGCCAACGTCCTGACTTTC. The chain has TRBV19 and TRBJ2-6; 8 bases line up with TRBD1. The CDR3 covers 14 residues. J lost 3 bases, V lost 6 bases, and 1 base had no gene match. In germline, CDR1 is LNHDA, CDR2 SQIVND (reference sequence).

This CDR3 reads CASSSQGFEFF. The CDR3 DNA sequence: TGTGCCAGCAGCTCACAGGGATTCGAGTTCTTC. J is TRBJ2-1 and V is TRBV11-3; D is perhaps TRBD1 (6 bases). Germline V CDR1 and CDR2: SGHNT, YENEEA. Trimming took 4 bases from V and 14 from J, leaving 12 bases between them. This CDR3 spans 11 amino acids.

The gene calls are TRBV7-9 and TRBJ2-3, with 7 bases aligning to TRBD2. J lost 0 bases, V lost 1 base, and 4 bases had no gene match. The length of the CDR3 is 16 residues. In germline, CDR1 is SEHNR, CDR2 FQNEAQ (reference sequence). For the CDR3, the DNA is TGTGCCAGCAGCTTAGTTGGGGGGGTGAGCACAGATACGCAGTATTTT. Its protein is CASSLVGGVSTDTQYF. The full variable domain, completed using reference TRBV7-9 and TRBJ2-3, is DTGVSQNPRHKITKRGQNVTFRCDPISEHNRLYWYRQTLGQGPEFLTYFQNEAQLEKSRLLSDRFSAERPKGSFSTLEIQRTEQGDSAMYLCASSLVGGVSTDTQYFGPGTRLTVL.

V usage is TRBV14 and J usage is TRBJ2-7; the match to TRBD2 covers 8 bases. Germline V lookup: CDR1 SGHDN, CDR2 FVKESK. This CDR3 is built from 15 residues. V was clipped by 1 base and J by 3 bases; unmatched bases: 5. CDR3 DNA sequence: TGTGCCAGCAGCCAAGTGGTAGCGGGAATCTACGAGCAGTACTTC. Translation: CASSQVVAGIYEQYF.

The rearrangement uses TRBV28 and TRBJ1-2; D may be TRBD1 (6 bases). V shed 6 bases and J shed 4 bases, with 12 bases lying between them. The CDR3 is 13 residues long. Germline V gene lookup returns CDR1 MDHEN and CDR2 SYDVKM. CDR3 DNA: TGTGCCAGCAGCCAACAACAGGGCTATGGCTACACCTTC. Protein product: CASSQQQGYGYTF.

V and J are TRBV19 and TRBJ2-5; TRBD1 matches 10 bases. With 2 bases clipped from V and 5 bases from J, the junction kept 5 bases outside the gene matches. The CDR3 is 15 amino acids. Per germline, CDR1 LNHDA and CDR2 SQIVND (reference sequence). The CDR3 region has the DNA TGTGCCAGTAGTATAATGGGACAGGGGAGGGAGACCCAGTACTTC. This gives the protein CASSIMGQGRETQYF. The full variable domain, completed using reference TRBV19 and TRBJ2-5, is DGGITQSPKYLFRKEGQNVTLSCEQNLNHDAMYWYRQDPGQGLRLIYYSQIVNDFQKGDIAEGYSVSREKKESFPLTVTSAQKNPTAFYLCASSIMGQGRETQYFGPGTRLLVL.

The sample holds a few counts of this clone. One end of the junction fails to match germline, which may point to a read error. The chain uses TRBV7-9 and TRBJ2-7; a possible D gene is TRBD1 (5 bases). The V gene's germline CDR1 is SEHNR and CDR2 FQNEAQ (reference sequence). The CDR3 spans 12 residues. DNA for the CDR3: TGTTCCAGCAGCTTAGTGCAGGGCGAGCAGTACTTC. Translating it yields CSSSLVQGEQYF. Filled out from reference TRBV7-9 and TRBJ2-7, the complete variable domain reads DTGVSQNPRHKITKRGQNVTFRCDPISEHNRLYWYRQTLGQGPEFLTYFQNEAQLEKSRLLSDRFSAERPKGSFSTLEIQRTEQGDSAMYLCSSSLVQGEQYFGPGTRLTVT.

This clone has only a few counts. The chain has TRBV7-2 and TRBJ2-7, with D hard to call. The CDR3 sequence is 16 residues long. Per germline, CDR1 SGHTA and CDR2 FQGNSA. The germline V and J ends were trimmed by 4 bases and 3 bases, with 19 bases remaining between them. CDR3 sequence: CASSSYLSSSDYEQYF. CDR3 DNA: TGTGCCAGCAGCTCTTACCTGAGTAGCTCCGACTACGAGCAGTACTTC. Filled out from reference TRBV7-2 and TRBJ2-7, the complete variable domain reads GAGVSQSPSNKVTEKGKDVELRCDPISGHTALYWYRQSLGQGLEFLIYFQGNSAPDKSGLPSDRFSAERTGGSVSTLTIQRTQQEDSAVYLCASSSYLSSSDYEQYFGPGTRLTVT.

CDR3 coding DNA: TGTGCCTGCAAAATAAGAACAGGGTCCCATGGCTACACCTTC. It is translated as CACKIRTGSHGYTF. The J gene is TRBJ1-2, the V gene TRBV30; D may be TRBD1 (6 bases). V gave up 6 bases and J gave up 6 bases, with 20 bases separating them. The CDR3 is 14 amino acids. The germline gives CDR1 GTSNPN, CDR2 SVGIG (reference sequence). Supplemented by reference TRBV30 and TRBJ1-2, the full variable domain reads SQTIHQWPATLVQPVGSPLSLECTVEGTSNPNLYWYRQAAGRGLQLLFYSVGIGQISSEVPQNLSASRPQDRQFILSSKKLLLSDSGFYLCACKIRTGSHGYTFGSGTRLTVV.

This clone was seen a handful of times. The CDR3 region has the DNA TGTGCCAGCAGCCAGGACAGCAAACTAAATGAGTTCTTC. Protein sequence: CASSQDSKLNEFF. The J gene is TRBJ2-1, the V gene TRBV5-4; possible D gene TRBD1, 6 bases. The CDR3 is made up of 13 amino acids. V was cut by 4 bases and J by 14 bases, with 19 bases left in between. CDR1 and CDR2 (germline): SGHNT, YYREEE (reference sequence).

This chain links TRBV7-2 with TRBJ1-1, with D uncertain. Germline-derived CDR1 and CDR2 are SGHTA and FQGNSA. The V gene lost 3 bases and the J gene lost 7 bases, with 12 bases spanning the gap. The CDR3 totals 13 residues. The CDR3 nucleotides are TGTGCCAGCAGCTTGTACGGGGTGGGTGAAGCTTTCTTT. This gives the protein CASSLYGVGEAFF.

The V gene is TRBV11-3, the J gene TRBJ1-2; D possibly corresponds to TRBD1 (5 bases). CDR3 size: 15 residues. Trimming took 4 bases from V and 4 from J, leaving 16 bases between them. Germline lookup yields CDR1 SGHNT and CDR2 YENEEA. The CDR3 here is CASSSPGLSFYGYTF. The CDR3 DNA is TGTGCCAGCAGCTCTCCGGGACTGTCGTTCTATGGCTACACCTTC.

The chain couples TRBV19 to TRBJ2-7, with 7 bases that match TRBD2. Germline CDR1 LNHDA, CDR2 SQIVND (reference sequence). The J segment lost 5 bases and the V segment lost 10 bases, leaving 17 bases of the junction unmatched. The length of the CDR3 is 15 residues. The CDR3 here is CATKISVAGVNEQYF. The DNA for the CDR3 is TGTGCCACTAAGATTTCGGTGGCGGGAGTGAACGAGCAGTACTTC.

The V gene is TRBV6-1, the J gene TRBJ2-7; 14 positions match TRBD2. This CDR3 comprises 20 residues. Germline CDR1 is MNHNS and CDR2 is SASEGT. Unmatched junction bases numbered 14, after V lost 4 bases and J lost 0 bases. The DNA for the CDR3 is TGTGCCAGCAGTGCCACATGGGGACTAGCGGGGGACCTCAACTCCTACGAGCAGTACTTC. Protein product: CASSATWGLAGDLNSYEQYF.

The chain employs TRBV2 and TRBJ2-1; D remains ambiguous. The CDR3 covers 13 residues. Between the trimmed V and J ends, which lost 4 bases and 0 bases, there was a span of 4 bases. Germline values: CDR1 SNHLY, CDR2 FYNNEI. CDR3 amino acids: CASSAGSYNEQFF. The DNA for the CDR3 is TGTGCCAGCAGTGCCGGCTCCTACAATGAGCAGTTCTTC.

Here the CDR3 DNA reads TGTGCCAGTAGTAAGGCGGGCGGAGCTAACTATGGCTACACCTTC. Residues: CASSKAGGANYGYTF. The chain is built from TRBV19 and TRBJ1-2; D unclear. V lost 4 bases to trimming and J lost 0 bases, with 12 bases between them. The CDR3 sequence is 15 residues long. Germline CDR1 reads LNHDA; CDR2 reads SQIVND (reference sequence).

CDR3 nucleotide sequence: TGTGCCAGCAGCTCCCCTCCACCCCGCGCCACAGATACGCAGTATTTT. It specifies CASSSPPPRATDTQYF. The rearrangement joins TRBV7-9 to TRBJ2-3; D is unclear. The CDR3 contains 16 residues. The V and J ends lost 4 bases and 2 bases respectively, with 16 bases between them. The V gene's germline CDR1 is SEHNR and CDR2 FQNEAQ (reference sequence). The variable domain in full, with the rest retrieved from reference TRBV7-9 and TRBJ2-3, is DTGVSQNPRHKITKRGQNVTFRCDPISEHNRLYWYRQTLGQGPEFLTYFQNEAQLEKSRLLSDRFSAERPKGSFSTLEIQRTEQGDSAMYLCASSSPPPRATDTQYFGPGTRLTVL.

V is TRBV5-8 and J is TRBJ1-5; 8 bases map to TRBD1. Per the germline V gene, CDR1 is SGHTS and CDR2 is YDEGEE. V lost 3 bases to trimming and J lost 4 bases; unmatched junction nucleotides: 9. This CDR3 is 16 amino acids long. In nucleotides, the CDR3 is TGTGCCAGCAGCTCGGACTACGGACAGGGAAATCAGCCCCAGCATTTT. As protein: CASSSDYGQGNQPQHF.

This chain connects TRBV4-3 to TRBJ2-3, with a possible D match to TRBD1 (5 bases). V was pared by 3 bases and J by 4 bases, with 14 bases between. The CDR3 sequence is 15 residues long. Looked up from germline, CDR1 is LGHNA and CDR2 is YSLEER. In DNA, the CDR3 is TGCGCCAGCAGCCAGTTGGACACCTCCGCAGATACGCAGTATTTT. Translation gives CASSQLDTSADTQYF.

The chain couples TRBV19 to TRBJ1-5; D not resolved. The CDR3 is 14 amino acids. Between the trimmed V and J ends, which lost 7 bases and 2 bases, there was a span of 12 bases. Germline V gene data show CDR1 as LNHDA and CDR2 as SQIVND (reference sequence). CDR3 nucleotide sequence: TGTGCCAGTAATGGGCTGGTAGGCAATCAGCCCCAGCATTTT. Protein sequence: CASNGLVGNQPQHF.

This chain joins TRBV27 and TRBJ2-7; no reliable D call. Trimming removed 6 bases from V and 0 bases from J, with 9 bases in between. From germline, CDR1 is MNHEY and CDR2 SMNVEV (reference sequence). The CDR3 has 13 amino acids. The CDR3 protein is CASSLSRSYEQYF. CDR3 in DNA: TGTGCCAGCAGCCTCTCTCGCTCCTACGAGCAGTACTTC.

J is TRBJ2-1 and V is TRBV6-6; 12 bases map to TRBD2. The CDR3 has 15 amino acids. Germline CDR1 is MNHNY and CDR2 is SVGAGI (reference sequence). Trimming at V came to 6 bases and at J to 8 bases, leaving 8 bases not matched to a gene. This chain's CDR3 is CASSPSSGRGYEQFF. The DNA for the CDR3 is TGTGCCAGCAGCCCCTCTAGCGGGAGGGGGTATGAGCAGTTCTTC.

CDR3 in DNA: TGTGCCAGCAGCTTTGACGGGAACAATCAGCCCCAGCATTTT. As protein: CASSFDGNNQPQHF. This sequence joins TRBV5-5 and TRBJ1-5, with D uncertain. The CDR3 totals 14 residues. Germline CDR1 is SGHKS and CDR2 is YYEKEE (reference sequence). V was shortened by 2 bases and J by 3 bases, with 9 bases between the two germline ends.

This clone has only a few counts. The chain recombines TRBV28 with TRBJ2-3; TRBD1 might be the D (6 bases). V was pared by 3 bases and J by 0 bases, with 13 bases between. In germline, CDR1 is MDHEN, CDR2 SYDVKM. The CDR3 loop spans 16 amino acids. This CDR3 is CASSFLGAVSTDTQYF. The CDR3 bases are TGTGCCAGCAGTTTTTTGGGGGCCGTCAGCACAGATACGCAGTATTTT.

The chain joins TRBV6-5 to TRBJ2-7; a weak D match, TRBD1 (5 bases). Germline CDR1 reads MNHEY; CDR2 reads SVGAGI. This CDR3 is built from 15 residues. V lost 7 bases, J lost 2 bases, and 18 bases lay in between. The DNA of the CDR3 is TGTGCCAGCACCGCGACAGCAACCAACACCTACGAGCAGTACTTC. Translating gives CASTATATNTYEQYF.